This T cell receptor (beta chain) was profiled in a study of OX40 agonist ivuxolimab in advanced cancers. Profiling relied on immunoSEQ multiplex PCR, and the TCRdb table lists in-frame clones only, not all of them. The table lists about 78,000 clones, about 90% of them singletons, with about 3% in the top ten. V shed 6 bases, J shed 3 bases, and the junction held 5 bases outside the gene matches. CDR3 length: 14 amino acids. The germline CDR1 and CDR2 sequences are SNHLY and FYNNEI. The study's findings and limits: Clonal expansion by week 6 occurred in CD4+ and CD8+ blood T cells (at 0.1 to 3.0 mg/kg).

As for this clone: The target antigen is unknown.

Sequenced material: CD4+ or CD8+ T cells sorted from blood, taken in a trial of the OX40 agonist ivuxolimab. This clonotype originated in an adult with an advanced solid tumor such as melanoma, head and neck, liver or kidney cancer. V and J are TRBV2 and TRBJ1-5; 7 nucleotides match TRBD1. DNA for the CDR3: TGTGCCAGCAGGGAGGGACAGATCAATCAGCCCCAGCATTTT. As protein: CASREGQINQPQHF.